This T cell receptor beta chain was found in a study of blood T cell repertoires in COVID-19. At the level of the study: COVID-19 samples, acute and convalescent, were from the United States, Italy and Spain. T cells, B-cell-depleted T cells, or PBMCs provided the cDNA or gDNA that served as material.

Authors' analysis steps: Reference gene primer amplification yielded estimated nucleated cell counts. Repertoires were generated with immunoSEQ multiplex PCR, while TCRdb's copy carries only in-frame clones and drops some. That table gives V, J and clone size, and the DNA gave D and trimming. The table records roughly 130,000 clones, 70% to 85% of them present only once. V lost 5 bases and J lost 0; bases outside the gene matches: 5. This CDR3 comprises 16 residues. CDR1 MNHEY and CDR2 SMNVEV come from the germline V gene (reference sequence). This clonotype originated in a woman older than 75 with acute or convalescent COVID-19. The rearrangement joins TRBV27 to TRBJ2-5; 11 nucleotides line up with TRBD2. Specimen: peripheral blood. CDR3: CASSDILAGDQETQYF. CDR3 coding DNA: TGTGCCAGCAGTGATATACTAGCGGGGGACCAAGAGACCCAGTACTTC.